The 3 T cell receptor beta chains below all came from one sample that was sequenced in a study of shared clonotypes between healthy human individuals. Only in-frame clones appear in the TCRdb table, and some are missing; sequencing was by immunoSEQ multiplex PCR. The sample consists of around 2,000,000 clones, 95% of them appearing once. The sequencing sample was made of naive CD4+ T cells sorted from blood. As for subset: CD45RA+ positively selected. These receptors originate from a man younger than 35 in good health.

Concerning this clone: An end of the junction differs from the germline gene, which may be a read error. The chain employs TRBV10-3 and TRBJ2-7; a weak D match, TRBD2 (6 bases). CDR3 length: 13 residues. Germline CDR1 ENHRY, CDR2 SYGVKD. CDR3 region: CAISESGGPLPFF. The CDR3 DNA reads TGTGCCATCAGTGAGTCGGGGGGACCCCTGCCGTTCTTC.

V gene TRBV12-1 combines with J gene TRBJ2-1; the D call in the table, TRBD1, was not verified against the DNA. TRBV12-1 is a known pseudogene. This CDR3 is built from 16 residues. The CDR3 nucleotides are TGTGCCAGCAGCTTTGCGTGGGACAGGGGGCTCGATGAGCAGTTCTTC. It translates to CASSFAWDRGLDEQFF.

J is TRBJ2-6 and V is TRBV5-1; no clear D. The CDR3 length is 17 residues. From germline, CDR1 is SGHRS and CDR2 YFSETQ. The germline V and J ends were trimmed by 4 bases and 0 bases, with 14 bases remaining between them. CDR3 in amino acids: CASSPTLQVSGANVLTF. Here the CDR3 DNA reads TGCGCCAGCAGCCCCACATTACAAGTCTCTGGGGCCAACGTCCTGACTTTC.